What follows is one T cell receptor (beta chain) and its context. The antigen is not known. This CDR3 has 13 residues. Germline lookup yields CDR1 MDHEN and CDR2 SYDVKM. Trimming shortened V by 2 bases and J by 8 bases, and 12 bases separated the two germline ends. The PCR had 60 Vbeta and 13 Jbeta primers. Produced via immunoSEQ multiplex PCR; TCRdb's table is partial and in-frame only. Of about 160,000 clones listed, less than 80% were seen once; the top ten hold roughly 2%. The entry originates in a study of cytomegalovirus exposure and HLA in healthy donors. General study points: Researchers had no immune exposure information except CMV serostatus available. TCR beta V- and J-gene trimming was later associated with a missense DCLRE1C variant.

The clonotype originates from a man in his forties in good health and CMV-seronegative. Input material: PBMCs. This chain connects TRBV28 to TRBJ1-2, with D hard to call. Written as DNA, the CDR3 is TGTGCCAGCAGTTTACGCCGCGGAGGGGGCTACACCTTC. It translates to CASSLRRGGGYTF.